Included here is one TCR beta chain sequence, with context. Its antigen remains unknown. The V end was cut by 5 bases, the J end by 9 bases, with 22 bases between. The CDR3 loop spans 15 amino acids. The germline gives CDR1 SNHLY, CDR2 FYNNEI. The data originate from a study of cytomegalovirus exposure and HLA in healthy donors. Study-level points and caveats: Being productive about 87% or about 30% of the time was typical of most TCR beta V segments in an earlier analysis.

The PCR employed 60 Vbeta primers together with 13 Jbeta primers. Profiled with immunoSEQ multiplex PCR; TCRdb holds only in-frame clones, not every one. This sample has tens of thousands of clones, with roughly four fifths found just once. Specimen: PBMCs. J is TRBJ2-5 and V is TRBV2, with D possibly being TRBD1 (6 bases). The receptor comes from a man younger than 35 in good health and CMV-seronegative. This CDR3 is CASSIGAGAFGSQYF. The CDR3 DNA sequence: TGTGCCAGCAGTATTGGGGCAGGGGCGTTTGGGTCCCAGTACTTC.